This T cell receptor (beta chain) was sequenced in a study of identical twins. The CDR3 is 14 residues long. Trimming removed 1 base at V and 0 bases at J, with 4 bases between. Germline V CDR1 and CDR2: MGHRA, YSYEKL. This clonotype has ten or more counts. TCRdb ran MiXCR on the 5' RACE reads and lists one entry per CDR3 protein. Seen here are about 530,000 distinct CDR3 sequences, about 15% observed once, and the top ten hold about 0.4%. In addition, the sample was reused for a study of yellow fever vaccine responses in identical twins.

This sequence joins TRBV4-1 and TRBJ2-1; D is unclear. The specimen was CD4+ T cells sorted from blood. The clonotype comes from a woman younger than 35 in good health. DNA for the CDR3: TGCGCCAGCAGCCAAGGGGTCTCCTACAATGAGCAGTTCTTC. This sequence encodes CASSQGVSYNEQFF.